Listed here is a single T cell receptor beta chain. Its antigen is unidentified. The identical CDR3 is also encoded by other nucleotide sequences in the sample. The source of the sample is a study of OX40 agonist ivuxolimab in advanced cancers. Whole-study context: Subjects had a mean age of roughly 57 years, with a range of about 20 to 85; about 83% were male.

The CDR3 consists of 14 residues. Germline V gene data show CDR1 as SGHNT and CDR2 as YYREEE (reference sequence). V was pared by 4 bases and J by 6 bases, with 7 bases of the junction left unmatched. Study observations and caveats: Averaged across samples, CD8+ T cells carried more expanded clones than CD4+ did.

Produced via immunoSEQ multiplex PCR; TCRdb's table is partial and in-frame only. The table has 74,000 or so clones, 85% to 95% seen once; the top ten hold 0.25% to 0.35%. The input for sequencing was CD4+ or CD8+ T cells sorted from blood, taken in a trial of the OX40 agonist ivuxolimab. This chain connects TRBV5-4 to TRBJ1-2; 9 nucleotides align to TRBD1. The clonotype originates from an adult with an advanced solid tumor such as melanoma, head and neck, liver or kidney cancer. The chain's CDR3 is CASSPEGTGNGYTF. DNA for the CDR3: TGTGCCAGCAGCCCTGAAGGGACAGGGAATGGCTACACCTTC.